This T cell receptor (beta chain) stems from a study of blood T cell repertoires in COVID-19. Study-level information: COVID-19 samples, acute and convalescent, were from the United States, Italy and Spain.

Germline CDR1 reads SEHNR; CDR2 reads FQNEAQ (reference sequence). The length of the CDR3 is 13 residues. V lost 3 bases and J lost 7, with 10 bases in between. Enrolled through a virtual design, the participants were between roughly 18 and 90 years of age and came from 24 US areas. Up to 2 weeks before entering the study, exposed participants had met a COVID-19 case. Original handling: Reference gene primer amplification in the assay estimated nucleated cell counts. TCRdb keeps only in-frame clones here, not all; method: immunoSEQ multiplex PCR. V and J calls and clone size are copied from that table; D and trimming were computed from the DNA. The sample lists approximately 140,000 clones, 84% seen once, with almost 6% in the top ten. This clone was counted only a few times. The sample has other DNA sequences that encode this CDR3 too.

The TCR was taken from a woman aged 45-60 years who had been exposed to COVID-19. This chain joins TRBV7-9 and TRBJ1-5; TRBD1 might be the D (5 bases). Sequencing input: PBMCs or T cells enriched from blood (not recorded which). The CDR3 loop reads CASSLGGAQPQHF. The CDR3 nucleotides read TGTGCCAGCAGCTTGGGAGGGGCCCAGCCCCAGCATTTT.